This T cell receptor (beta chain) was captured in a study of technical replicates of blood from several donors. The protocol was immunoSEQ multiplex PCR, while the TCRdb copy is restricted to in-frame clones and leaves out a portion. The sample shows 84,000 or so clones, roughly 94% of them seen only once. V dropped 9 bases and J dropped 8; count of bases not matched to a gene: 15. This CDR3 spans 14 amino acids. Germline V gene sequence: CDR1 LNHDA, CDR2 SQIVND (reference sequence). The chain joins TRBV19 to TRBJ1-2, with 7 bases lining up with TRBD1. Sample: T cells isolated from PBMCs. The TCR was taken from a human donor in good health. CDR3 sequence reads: CASHPGTDFEGYTF. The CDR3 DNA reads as TGTGCCAGCCACCCAGGGACAGACTTTGAGGGCTACACCTTC.